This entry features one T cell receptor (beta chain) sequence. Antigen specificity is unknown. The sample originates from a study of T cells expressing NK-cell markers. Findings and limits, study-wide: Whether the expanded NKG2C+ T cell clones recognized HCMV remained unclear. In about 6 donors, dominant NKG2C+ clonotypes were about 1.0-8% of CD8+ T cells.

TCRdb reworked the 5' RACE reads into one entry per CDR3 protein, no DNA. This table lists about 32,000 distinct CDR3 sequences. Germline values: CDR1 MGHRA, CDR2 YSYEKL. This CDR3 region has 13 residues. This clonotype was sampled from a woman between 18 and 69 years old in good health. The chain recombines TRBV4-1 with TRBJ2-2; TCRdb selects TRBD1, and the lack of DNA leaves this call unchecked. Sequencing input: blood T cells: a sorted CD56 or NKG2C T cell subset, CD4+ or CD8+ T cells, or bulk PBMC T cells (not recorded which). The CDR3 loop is CASSRQGAGELFF.